The 10 T cell receptor beta chains in this list originate from one sample, sequenced in a study of CD4+ T cells in melanoma. TCRdb's copy holds only in-frame clones and misses some; the assay was immunoSEQ multiplex PCR. The top ten clones hold roughly 9.7% of a sample with 11,000 or so clones, roughly 69% of them seen once. The sequencing input was cells from a culture (not recorded whether cultured in vitro). The receptor source for this set is a human donor with melanoma.

The V call is TRBV4-1, the J call TRBJ2-4, with a possible D match to TRBD2 (6 bases). V lost 1 base to trimming and J lost 7 bases, with 14 bases between them. This CDR3 is 15 amino acids long. Germline CDR1 MGHRA, CDR2 YSYEKL. The CDR3: CASSQGRAPANIQYF. The CDR3 DNA is TGCGCCAGCAGCCAAGGGAGGGCCCCGGCGAACATTCAGTACTTC.

This clone was detected only once. This chain links TRBV4-1 with TRBJ2-1, with D possibly matching TRBD1 (6 bases). The germline V gene has CDR1 MGHRA and CDR2 YSYEKL. Deletions cut 4 bases from V and 5 bases from J, with 18 bases between. The CDR3 spans 16 residues. The CDR3 DNA reads as TGCGCCAGCAGCCGGGGGCAAGGACAGATGAACAATGAGCAGTTCTTC. This codes for CASSRGQGQMNNEQFF.

The CDR3 region is CASSPTGGSEKLFF. The CDR3 nucleotides read TGTGCCAGCTCCCCGACAGGGGGGAGCGAAAAACTGTTTTTT. The V call is TRBV18, the J call TRBJ1-4; 9 bases agree with TRBD1. V lost 6 bases and J lost 8; bases outside the gene matches: 7. The germline V gene encodes CDR1 KGHSH and CDR2 LQKENI. The CDR3 loop spans 14 amino acids.

This clone was found a few times. This chain connects TRBV2 to TRBJ2-3, with D possibly matching TRBD2 (6 bases). V was pared by 8 bases and J by 0 bases, with 12 bases between. The CDR3 has 14 amino acids. Germline CDR1 reads SNHLY; CDR2 reads FYNNEI. CDR3 coding DNA: TGTGCCAGCGGCTTGCGGGGCAGCACAGATACGCAGTATTTT. It specifies CASGLRGSTDTQYF.

This clone was seen a few times. The genes are TRBV28 and TRBJ1-3, with D unclear. The CDR3 runs to 14 residues. CDR1 and CDR2 (germline): MDHEN, SYDVKM. Trimming removed 3 bases at V and 0 bases at J, with 6 bases between. CDR3 DNA sequence: TGTGCCAGCAGTTTCCAGGACTCTGGAAACACCATATATTTT. Translating it yields CASSFQDSGNTIYF.

This chain uses TRBV29-1 with TRBJ2-3; 7 bases line up with TRBD1. Per the germline V gene, CDR1 is SQVTM and CDR2 is ANQGSEA. This CDR3 comprises 15 residues. Trimming removed 4 bases from V and 0 bases from J; junction bases left unmatched: 7. CDR3 DNA: TGCAGCGTTGGAGGGGGCAGGGCTAGCACAGATACGCAGTATTTT. Its protein is CSVGGGRASTDTQYF.

The chain uses TRBV14 and TRBJ1-4; the D gene is possibly TRBD1 (6 bases). Germline V lookup: CDR1 SGHDN, CDR2 FVKESK. This CDR3 has 16 residues. V was shortened by 4 bases and J by 8 bases, with 20 bases between the two germline ends. The CDR3 is CASSLTTGSGLEKLFF. The CDR3 DNA follows: TGTGCCAGCAGCCTTACCACAGGGTCCGGACTGGAAAAACTGTTTTTT.

By sample fraction, this clone is medium-sized. A read error may produce the germline difference seen at one junction end. This chain joins TRBV7-7 and TRBJ1-1; D might be TRBD1 (5 bases). The CDR3 spans 13 residues. Per germline, CDR1 SSHAT and CDR2 FNYEAQ (reference sequence). The CDR3 loop is CASSRDRGTEAFF. CDR3 nucleotide sequence: TGTGCTAGCAGCAGAGACAGAGGCACTGAAGCTTTCTTT.

V usage is TRBV10-3 and J usage is TRBJ2-7; TRBD2 matches at 7 bases. CDR3 length: 15 amino acids. Looked up from germline, CDR1 is ENHRY and CDR2 is SYGVKD. V was clipped by 8 bases and J by 2 bases; unmatched bases: 12. The DNA of the CDR3 is TGTGCCATCGGGAGGGTCTTTTTTCCGACCTACGAGCAGTACTTC. Amino acids: CAIGRVFFPTYEQYF.

The chain combines TRBV6-1 with TRBJ2-2, with D possibly matching TRBD1 (6 bases). The germline CDR1 and CDR2 sequences are MNHNS and SASEGT. The CDR3 has 15 residues. V lost 7 bases and J lost 0, with 12 bases in between. This CDR3 is CASTRTAANTGELFF. The CDR3, as DNA: TGTGCCAGCACGCGGACAGCCGCGAACACCGGGGAGCTGTTTTTT.